The 7 T cell receptor beta chains below were found in one sample sequenced in a study of T cells in Graves' hyperthyroidism and ophthalmopathy. The TCR beta CDR3 regions underwent amplification using RNA transcripts as the source. An initial round of RT-PCR targeting the TCR CDR3 relied on the HTBI primer set. TCRdb called the multiplex PCR reads again in MiXCR, with one record for every CDR3 protein. The sample holds about 840,000 distinct CDR3 sequences, 35% to 40% seen once. Input material: blood. The receptors were sampled from a man between 18 and 29 years old with Graves' hyperthyroidism.

This clonotype appeared once. This chain joins TRBV12-3 or TRBV12-4 and TRBJ1-4; D remains ambiguous. V lost 5 bases, J lost 3 bases, and 16 bases lay in between. This CDR3 region has 16 residues. The CDR3: CASSRGLVRPNEKLFF. The CDR3 DNA reads TGTGCCAGCAGTCGCGGACTGGTACGGCCTAATGAAAAACTGTTTTTT.

The rearrangement uses TRBV2 and TRBJ2-7, with 8 bases identical to TRBD1. The CDR3 contains 14 residues. Losses at the gene ends were 2 bases for V and 6 bases for J; bases not matched to a gene: 6. CDR1 is SNHLY and CDR2 is FYNNEI in the germline V gene. The CDR3 nucleotides read TGTGCCAGCAGTGAAAAGGGCAGGGGGCGCGAGCAGTACTTC. Residues: CASSEKGRGREQYF.

The DNA for the CDR3 is TGCAGCGTTGGGACAGGGGTCACCGTCCTGACTTTC. Translated, it gives CSVGTGVTVLTF. The chain carries TRBV29-1 and TRBJ2-6; 9 nucleotides line up with TRBD1. CDR3 size: 12 residues. Germline CDR1 and CDR2: SQVTM and ANQGSEA. V gave up 4 bases and J gave up 12 bases; unmatched junction bases: 4.

Ten or more counts support this clonotype. The V and J genes are TRBV25-1 and TRBJ1-1, with D perhaps matching TRBD1 (6 bases). This CDR3 is built from 16 residues. V was pared by 0 bases and J by 6 bases, with 17 bases between. CDR1 MGHDK and CDR2 SYGVNS come from the germline V gene. CDR3 DNA sequence: TGTGCCAGCAGTGAATACGGGGGCGAGAGGGGGGCTGAAGCTTTCTTT. Translation: CASSEYGGERGAEAFF.

This clonotype was seen only a few times. The J gene is TRBJ1-1, the V gene TRBV2; possible D gene TRBD1, 5 bases. With 9 bases removed from V and 0 bases from J, the gap between germline ends came to 17 bases. CDR3 size: 15 residues. Germline V gives CDR1 SNHLY, CDR2 FYNNEI. This CDR3 is CARSYHDSMNTEAFF. CDR3 coding DNA: TGTGCCAGATCCTACCACGACAGTATGAACACTGAAGCTTTCTTT.

This chain joins TRBV25-1 and TRBJ1-2, with 7 nucleotides matching TRBD1. Unmatched junction bases numbered 9, after V lost 7 bases and J lost 4 bases. This CDR3 contains 14 residues. Germline V CDR1 and CDR2: MGHDK, SYGVNS. The CDR3 region has the DNA TGTGCCAGCACCCGGGACAGTCCCCTCTATGGCTACACCTTC. This sequence encodes CASTRDSPLYGYTF.

J is TRBJ1-3 and V is TRBV19; TRBD1 might be the D (5 bases). The germline V gene has CDR1 LNHDA and CDR2 SQIVND (reference sequence). V was shortened by 4 bases and J by 7 bases, with 17 bases between the two germline ends. This CDR3 spans 15 amino acids. In DNA form, the CDR3 reads TGTGCCAGTAGTACTACCGCCGGGGCAAGGAACACCATATATTTT. The encoded protein is CASSTTAGARNTIYF.